The 14 T cell receptor beta chains below were found in one sample sequenced in a study of T cell responses to AZD1222 COVID-19 vaccine. Libraries were prepared by immunoSEQ multiplex PCR; TCRdb keeps only in-frame clonotypes and omits some of them. The table has 150,000 to 200,000 clones, 94% seen once. The input for sequencing was peripheral blood, taken on day 0 of AZD1222 vaccination. The receptors shown here come from an adult in good health.

This chain links TRBV28 with TRBJ1-1, with D perhaps matching TRBD1 (6 bases). V gave up 7 bases and J gave up 4 bases, with 19 bases separating them. The CDR3 runs to 15 residues. CDR1 is MDHEN, CDR2 SYDVKM, per germline. The CDR3 nucleotides read TGTGCCAGCACCCGGGGGGCTAAAGGGGGCACTGAAGCTTTCTTT. Residues: CASTRGAKGGTEAFF.

This chain joins TRBV7-2 and TRBJ2-5; TRBD1 aligns across 10 bases. The germline V gene has CDR1 SGHTA and CDR2 FQGNSA. The length of the CDR3 is 17 residues. V lost 4 bases, J lost 6 bases, and 14 bases stayed unmatched. The CDR3: CASSSPWGQGTKKTQYF. DNA for the CDR3: TGTGCCAGCAGCTCACCGTGGGGACAGGGGACAAAAAAGACCCAGTACTTC.

The chain is built from TRBV10-3 and TRBJ2-1, with 8 bases lining up with TRBD2. After removal of 6 bases from V and 6 bases from J, the junction contained 7 bases not matched to a gene. The CDR3 contains 14 residues. CDR1 and CDR2 from the germline V gene are ENHRY and SYGVKD. CDR3 residues: CAIRPARGGNEQFF. The CDR3, as DNA: TGTGCCATCAGGCCTGCCCGGGGGGGCAATGAGCAGTTCTTC.

The rearrangement uses TRBV10-2 and TRBJ1-4; D gene unclear. Germline CDR1 reads WSHSY; CDR2 reads SAAADI. The CDR3 totals 16 residues. Deletions cut 6 bases from V and 5 bases from J, with 19 bases between. The CDR3 region has the DNA TGCGCCAGCAGGAAAGGGAAAGTGTCCGGGAATGAAAAACTGTTTTTT. Its protein is CASRKGKVSGNEKLFF.

V gene TRBV11-2 combines with J gene TRBJ2-7; D possibly matches TRBD1 or TRBD2 (5 bases each). This CDR3 contains 15 residues. V was trimmed by 2 bases and J by 4 bases, leaving 15 bases between them. Germline V gene sequence: CDR1 SGHAT, CDR2 FQNNGV. The DNA for the CDR3 is TGTGCCAGCAGCTTATGGGTGGGAGAGGGGTACGAGCAGTACTTC. Amino acid sequence: CASSLWVGEGYEQYF.

The chain uses TRBV3-1 (or the pseudogene TRBV3-2) and TRBJ2-7; D possibly corresponds to TRBD2 (6 bases). Germline V gene sequence: CDR1 LGHDT, CDR2 YNNKEL (reference sequence). The CDR3 loop spans 14 amino acids. Between the trimmed V and J ends, which lost 1 base and 4 bases, there was a span of 11 bases. CDR3 region: CASSQGGGMYEQYF. CDR3 DNA: TGTGCCAGCAGCCAAGGTGGCGGGATGTACGAGCAGTACTTC.

The V gene is TRBV4-1, the J gene TRBJ1-1; a weak D match, TRBD1 (5 bases). Deletions cut 4 bases from V and 0 bases from J, with 12 bases between. Germline V gene sequence: CDR1 MGHRA, CDR2 YSYEKL. The CDR3 loop spans 15 amino acids. CDR3 in amino acids: CASSPREGLNTEAFF. Here the CDR3 DNA reads TGCGCCAGCAGCCCCCGCGAGGGGCTGAACACTGAAGCTTTCTTT.

This sequence joins TRBV5-5 and TRBJ1-1; D is unresolved. CDR1 is SGHKS and CDR2 is YYEKEE in the germline V gene (reference sequence). This CDR3 comprises 14 residues. The V end was cut by 3 bases, the J end by 1 base, with 10 bases between. The CDR3 region has the DNA TGTGCCAGCAGCTGGAGTCCAGCGAACACTGAAGCTTTCTTT. Translated: CASSWSPANTEAFF.

This clone was recorded once. The chain couples TRBV4-1 to TRBJ2-6; no reliable D call. Germline values: CDR1 MGHRA, CDR2 YSYEKL. The CDR3 is made up of 14 amino acids. V lost 0 bases, J lost 4 bases, and 4 bases lay in between. In DNA, the CDR3 is TGCGCCAGCAGCCAAGATACCGGGGCCAACGTCCTGACTTTC. It encodes CASSQDTGANVLTF.

This chain uses TRBV29-1 with TRBJ1-2, with D perhaps matching TRBD1 (5 bases). The CDR3 loop spans 11 amino acids. Germline V gene lookup returns CDR1 SQVTM and CDR2 ANQGSEA. V was pared by 4 bases and J by 7 bases, with 10 bases between. CDR3 DNA: TGCAGCGTTGGGTTTGGGGGTGGCTACACCTTC. This encodes CSVGFGGGYTF.

This clone was detected a few times. The CDR3 region has the DNA TGTGCCAGCAGCTTAGGACAGGGATGGAACACTGAAGCTTTCTTT. Residues: CASSLGQGWNTEAFF. The V gene is TRBV7-9, the J gene TRBJ1-1, with 7 bases matching TRBD1. Germline V gene sequence: CDR1 SEHNR, CDR2 FQNEAQ (reference sequence). The CDR3 length is 15 residues. The V segment lost 1 base and the J segment 1 base; nucleotides outside the gene matches: 3.

V is TRBV2 and J is TRBJ2-1; 7 bases agree with TRBD2. Germline V gene sequence: CDR1 SNHLY, CDR2 FYNNEI. The CDR3 length is 15 residues. V trimming: 8 bases; J trimming: 0 bases; junction bases outside the gene matches: 7. CDR3 in DNA: TGTGCCAGCCCCTCGGGGGGTACCTCCTACAATGAGCAGTTCTTC. Encoded protein: CASPSGGTSYNEQFF. The full variable domain, completed using reference TRBV2 and TRBJ2-1, is EPEVTQTPSHQVTQMGQEVILRCVPISNHLYFYWYRQILGQKVEFLVSFYNNEISEKSEIFDDQFSVERPDGSNFTLKIRSTKLEDSAMYFCASPSGGTSYNEQFFGPGTRLTVL.

The chain combines TRBV5-1 with TRBJ1-5, with a tentative D call TRBD1 (5 bases). CDR1 and CDR2 (germline): SGHRS, YFSETQ. This CDR3 contains 15 residues. Trimming cost V 4 bases and J 4 bases, with 15 bases left between them. The DNA for the CDR3 is TGCGCCAGCAGCCTCGGGACCGTCGAGAATCAGCCCCAGCATTTT. Residues: CASSLGTVENQPQHF.

The chain has TRBV27 and TRBJ1-5; 7 bases agree with TRBD1. The germline V gene encodes CDR1 MNHEY and CDR2 SMNVEV (reference sequence). The length of the CDR3 is 13 residues. The J segment lost 7 bases and the V segment lost 8 bases, leaving 8 bases of the junction unmatched. CDR3 coding DNA: TGTGCCAGCCGGGACAGCAACGACCAGCCCCAGCATTTT. Translating it yields CASRDSNDQPQHF.